This TCR beta chain was retrieved from a study of shared clonotypes between healthy human individuals. Study-wide findings and caveats: Sampling covered nothing but blood. Tissue TCR repertoires likely differ from those found in blood. Clonotype sharing across donors was expected to vary with sequencing depth.

Some clones are missing from TCRdb's copy, which holds only in-frame ones; the method was immunoSEQ multiplex PCR. The sample holds over 300,000 clones, around 86% seen once. Germline V gene lookup returns CDR1 SGHTA and CDR2 FQGNSA. CDR3 length: 12 amino acids. With 1 base removed from V and 7 bases from J, the gap between germline ends came to 7 bases. The study drew all its donors from Caucasian adults living in Nashville, Tennessee. As for this clone: Antigen unknown.

The sequencing sample was made of memory CD8+ T cells sorted from blood. Indicated subset: CD45RO+ cells pooled with CCR7-negative TemRA cells. The V and J genes are TRBV7-2 and TRBJ1-1; no clear D gene. This sequence was found in a man aged 18 to 35 in good health. The CDR3 sequence is CASSLDGGEAFF. In nucleotides, the CDR3 is TGTGCCAGCAGCTTAGATGGCGGTGAAGCTTTCTTT.